This T cell receptor beta chain was sequenced in a study of cytomegalovirus exposure and HLA in healthy donors. Findings of the study overall: Apart from CMV serostatus, no immune exposure information was available.

PCR used 60 Vbeta primers and 13 Jbeta primers. Only in-frame clones appear in the TCRdb table, and some are missing; sequencing was by immunoSEQ multiplex PCR. The data contain fewer than 100,000 clones, around 81% of them seen just once; the ten biggest clones take up 0.8% to 1.1%. For this clone: Its antigen remains unidentified.

The sequenced material came from PBMCs. This receptor was taken from a male donor in good health and CMV-seronegative.

The CDR3 region has the DNA TGTGCCAGCAGTGAACCACTGAGCGGGAGTTCCTACGAGCAGTACTTC. This gives the protein CASSEPLSGSSYEQYF. The chain recombines TRBV6-1 with TRBJ2-7; 8 positions match TRBD2. Trimming at V came to 2 bases and at J to 1 base, leaving 7 bases not matched to a gene. The CDR3 spans 16 residues. Germline assignment: CDR1 MNHNS and CDR2 SASEGT.